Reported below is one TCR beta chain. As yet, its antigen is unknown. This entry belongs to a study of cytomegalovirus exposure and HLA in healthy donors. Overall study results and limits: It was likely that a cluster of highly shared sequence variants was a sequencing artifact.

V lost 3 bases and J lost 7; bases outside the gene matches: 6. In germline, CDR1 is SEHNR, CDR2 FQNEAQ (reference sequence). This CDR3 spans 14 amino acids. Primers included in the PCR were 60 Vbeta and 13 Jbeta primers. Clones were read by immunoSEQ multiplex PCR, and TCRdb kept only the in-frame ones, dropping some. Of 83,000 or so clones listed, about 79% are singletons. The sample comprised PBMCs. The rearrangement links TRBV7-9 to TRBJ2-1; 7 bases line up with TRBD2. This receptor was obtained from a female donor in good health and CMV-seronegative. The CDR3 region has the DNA TGTGCCAGCAGCTTCGGGCTAGCGGAAAATGAGCAGTTCTTC. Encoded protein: CASSFGLAENEQFF.